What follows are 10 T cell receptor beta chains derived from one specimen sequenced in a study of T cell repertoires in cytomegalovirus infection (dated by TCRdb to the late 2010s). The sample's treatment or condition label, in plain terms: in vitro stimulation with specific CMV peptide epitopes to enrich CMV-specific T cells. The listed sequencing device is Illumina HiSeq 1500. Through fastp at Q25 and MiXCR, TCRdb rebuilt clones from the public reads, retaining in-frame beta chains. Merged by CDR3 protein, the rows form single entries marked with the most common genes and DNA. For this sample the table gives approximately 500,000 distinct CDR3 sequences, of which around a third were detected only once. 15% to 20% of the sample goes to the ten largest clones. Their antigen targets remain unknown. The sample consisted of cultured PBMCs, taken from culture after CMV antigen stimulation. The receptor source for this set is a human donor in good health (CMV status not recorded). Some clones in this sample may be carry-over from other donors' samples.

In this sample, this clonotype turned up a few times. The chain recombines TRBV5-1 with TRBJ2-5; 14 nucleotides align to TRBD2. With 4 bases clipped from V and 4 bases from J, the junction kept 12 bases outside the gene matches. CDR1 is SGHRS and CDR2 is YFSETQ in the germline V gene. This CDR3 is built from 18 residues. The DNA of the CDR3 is TGCGCCAGCAGCCCCGGGACTAGCGGGAGTGTGGGCGGAGAGACCCAGTACTTC. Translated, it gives CASSPGTSGSVGGETQYF.

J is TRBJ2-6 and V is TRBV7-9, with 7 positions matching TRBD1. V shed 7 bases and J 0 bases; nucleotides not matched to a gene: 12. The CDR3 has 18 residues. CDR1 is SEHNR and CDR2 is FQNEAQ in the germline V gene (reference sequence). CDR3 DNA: TGTGCCAGCATCCCGACCCCGGGACAGTCCTCTGGGGCCAACGTCCTGACTTTC. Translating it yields CASIPTPGQSSGANVLTF. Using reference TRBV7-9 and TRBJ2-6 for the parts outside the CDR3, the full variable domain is DTGVSQNPRHKITKRGQNVTFRCDPISEHNRLYWYRQTLGQGPEFLTYFQNEAQLEKSRLLSDRFSAERPKGSFSTLEIQRTEQGDSAMYLCASIPTPGQSSGANVLTFGAGSRLTVL.

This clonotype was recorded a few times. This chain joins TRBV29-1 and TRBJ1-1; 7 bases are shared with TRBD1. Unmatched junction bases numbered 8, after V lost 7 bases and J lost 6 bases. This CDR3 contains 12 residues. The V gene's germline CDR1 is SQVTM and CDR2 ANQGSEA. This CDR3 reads CSGYRGTAEAFF. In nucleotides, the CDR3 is TGCAGCGGCTACAGGGGAACCGCTGAAGCTTTCTTT.

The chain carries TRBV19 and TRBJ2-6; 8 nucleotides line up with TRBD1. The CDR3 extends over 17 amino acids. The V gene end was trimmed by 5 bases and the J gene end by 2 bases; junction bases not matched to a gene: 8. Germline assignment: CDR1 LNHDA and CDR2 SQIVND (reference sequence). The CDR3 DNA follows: TGTGCCAGTAGTTCGGCAGGGGGCGCAGCTGGGGCCAACGTCCTGACTTTC. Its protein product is CASSSAGGAAGANVLTF.

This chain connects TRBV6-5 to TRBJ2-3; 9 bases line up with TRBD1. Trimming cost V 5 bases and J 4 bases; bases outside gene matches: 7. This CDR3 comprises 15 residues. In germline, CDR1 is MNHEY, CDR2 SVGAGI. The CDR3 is CASSPGTGKPDTQYF. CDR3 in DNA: TGTGCCAGCAGTCCCGGGACAGGGAAACCAGATACGCAGTATTTT.

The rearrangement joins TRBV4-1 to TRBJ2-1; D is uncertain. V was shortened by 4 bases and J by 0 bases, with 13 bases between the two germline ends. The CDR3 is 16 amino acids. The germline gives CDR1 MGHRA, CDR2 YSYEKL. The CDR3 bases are TGCGCCAGCAGCCTCCGGGTCTTCAGCTCCTACAATGAGCAGTTCTTC. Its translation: CASSLRVFSSYNEQFF.

The CDR3 here is CASSQTGVLETQYF. Here the CDR3 DNA reads TGTGCCAGCAGCCAGACAGGGGTGTTAGAGACCCAGTACTTC. V gene TRBV6-2 or TRBV6-3 combines with J gene TRBJ2-5; 8 bases agree with TRBD1. This CDR3 contains 14 residues. With 6 bases clipped from V and 4 bases from J, the junction kept 7 bases outside the gene matches. From germline, CDR1 is MNHEY and CDR2 SVGEGT.

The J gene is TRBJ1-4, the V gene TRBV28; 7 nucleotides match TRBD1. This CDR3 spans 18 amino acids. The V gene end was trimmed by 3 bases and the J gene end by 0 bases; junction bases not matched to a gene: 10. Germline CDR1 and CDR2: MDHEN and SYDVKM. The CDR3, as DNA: TGTGCCAGCAGTTTCCCAGACAGGGAACATACAACTAATGAAAAACTGTTTTTT. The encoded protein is CASSFPDREHTTNEKLFF.

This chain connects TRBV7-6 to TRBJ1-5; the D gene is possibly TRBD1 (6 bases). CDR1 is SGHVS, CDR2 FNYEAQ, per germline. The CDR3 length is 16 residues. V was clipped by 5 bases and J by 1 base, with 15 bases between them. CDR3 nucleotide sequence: TGTGCCAGCAGCCCCGATGGAGGGGGAAGCAATCAGCCCCAGCATTTT. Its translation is CASSPDGGGSNQPQHF.

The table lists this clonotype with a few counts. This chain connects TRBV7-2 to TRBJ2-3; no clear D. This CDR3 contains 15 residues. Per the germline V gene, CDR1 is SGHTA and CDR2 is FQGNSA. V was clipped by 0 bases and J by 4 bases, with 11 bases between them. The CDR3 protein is CASSLASQTADTQYF. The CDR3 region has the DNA TGTGCCAGCAGCTTAGCGAGTCAGACGGCAGATACGCAGTATTTT.